Listed here are 16 T cell receptor beta chains from one sample, sequenced in a study of shared clonotypes between healthy human individuals. The method was immunoSEQ multiplex PCR; TCRdb's version includes in-frame clones alone and lacks a portion of them. Counted here are some 2.1 million clones, over 85% occurring once; the ten biggest clones make up 1.1%. Cells designated naive CD8 were CD45RO-negative and were positively selected for CCR7, with terminally differentiated effector memory CD45RA+ cells excluded. The sequenced material came from naive CD8+ T cells sorted from blood. Source of these receptors: a man between 18 and 35 years old in good health.

The V and J genes are TRBV7-2 and TRBJ2-7; a weak D match, TRBD2 (6 bases). Germline CDR1 is SGHTA and CDR2 is FQGNSA. The CDR3 loop spans 15 amino acids. V lost 0 bases, J lost 3 bases, and 12 bases lay in between. CDR3: CASSLASGSYYEQYF. DNA for the CDR3: TGTGCCAGCAGCTTAGCTAGCGGTTCTTACTACGAGCAGTACTTC.

CDR3 bases: TGCGCCAGCAGCCAAGATGGGGGTTTGGACATTCAGTACTTC. It is translated as CASSQDGGLDIQYF. The genes are TRBV4-3 and TRBJ2-4, with D possibly called TRBD1 or TRBD2 (5 bases each). V gave up 0 bases and J gave up 8 bases, with 11 bases separating them. This CDR3 spans 14 amino acids. The germline gives CDR1 LGHNA, CDR2 YSLEER.

The chain uses TRBV2 and TRBJ2-7; TRBD1 or TRBD2 may be the D gene (5 bases each). The CDR3 loop spans 11 amino acids. Trimming removed 10 bases from V and 6 bases from J, with 13 bases in between. Germline V gene lookup returns CDR1 SNHLY and CDR2 FYNNEI. The CDR3 region has the DNA TGTGCCACCTCTGAGGGGCCCGAGCAGTACTTC. Translation: CATSEGPEQYF.

This clone appeared a single time. The chain recombines TRBV7-2 with TRBJ2-7, with D uncertain. V was shortened by 5 bases and J by 2 bases, with 10 bases between the two germline ends. This CDR3 is 13 amino acids long. Germline V gives CDR1 SGHTA, CDR2 FQGNSA. CDR3 coding DNA: TGTGCCAGCAGCCGAAACGGTCCCTACGAGCAGTACTTC. It specifies CASSRNGPYEQYF.

For this clone: Other nucleotide sequences in the sample specify the same CDR3. The chain joins TRBV28 to TRBJ1-5; D is perhaps TRBD1 (5 bases). The germline V gene encodes CDR1 MDHEN and CDR2 SYDVKM. The CDR3 length is 14 residues. Trimming removed 2 bases from V and 5 bases from J, with 10 bases in between. CDR3: CASSLRGRDQPQHF. The CDR3 DNA is TGTGCCAGCAGTTTAAGAGGCAGGGATCAGCCCCAGCATTTT.

CDR3 nucleotide sequence: TGTGCCAGCAGTTTCGGCGGGGATGGCTCCTACGAGCAGTACTTC. It specifies CASSFGGDGSYEQYF. The chain has TRBV28 and TRBJ2-7, with a tentative D call TRBD2 (6 bases). Germline CDR1 MDHEN, CDR2 SYDVKM. The V and J ends lost 3 bases and 0 bases respectively, with 12 bases between them. The CDR3 is 15 residues long.

The chain links TRBV9 to TRBJ2-7, with 11 positions matching TRBD2. The CDR3 spans 15 residues. V shed 3 bases and J 3 bases; nucleotides not matched to a gene: 5. Germline V gives CDR1 SGDLS, CDR2 YYNGEE. CDR3 nucleotide sequence: TGTGCCAGCAGCGAGACCGGGACTAGCGGCTACGAGCAGTACTTC. Its protein product is CASSETGTSGYEQYF.

V usage is TRBV7-8 and J usage is TRBJ2-7; a possible D gene is TRBD1 (6 bases). V lost 3 bases and J lost 5, with 14 bases in between. The germline V gene encodes CDR1 SGHVS and CDR2 FQNEAQ. This CDR3 comprises 14 residues. The CDR3 loop reads CASSLGALGNEQYF. The CDR3 DNA sequence: TGTGCCAGCAGCTTGGGGGCGCTGGGTAACGAGCAGTACTTC.

J is TRBJ2-2 and V is TRBV6-5; perhaps TRBD1 as D (5 bases). Germline CDR1 reads MNHEY; CDR2 reads SVGAGI. V gave up 0 bases and J gave up 1 base, with 9 bases separating them. This CDR3 region has 16 residues. Here the CDR3 reads CASSYSAGMNTGELFF. Here the CDR3 DNA reads TGTGCCAGCAGTTACTCCGCAGGGATGAACACCGGGGAGCTGTTTTTT.

The chain joins TRBV9 to TRBJ2-5; TRBD1 might be the D (6 bases). V was shortened by 3 bases and J by 1 base, with 13 bases between the two germline ends. From germline, CDR1 is SGDLS and CDR2 YYNGEE. The CDR3 consists of 15 residues. The CDR3 DNA is TGTGCCAGCAGCGCAGGGGCCATATCCCAAGAGACCCAGTACTTC. Translating it yields CASSAGAISQETQYF.

On this clone: Within the sample, other DNA sequences also encode this same CDR3. This sequence joins TRBV27 and TRBJ1-2; weak D call: TRBD1 (5 bases). Germline values: CDR1 MNHEY, CDR2 SMNVEV (reference sequence). The CDR3 contains 13 residues. The germline V and J ends were trimmed by 3 bases and 3 bases, with 8 bases remaining between them. The CDR3 here is CASSFLGDYGYTF. The DNA for the CDR3 is TGTGCCAGCAGTTTTTTGGGGGACTATGGCTACACCTTC.

The V call is TRBV4-1, the J call TRBJ2-5; D uncertain. The V end lost 1 base, the J end lost 5 bases, and 11 bases lay between the germline ends. The germline V gene has CDR1 MGHRA and CDR2 YSYEKL. The CDR3 has 14 residues. CDR3 in amino acids: CASSQGIGRETQYF. The CDR3 DNA is TGCGCCAGCAGCCAAGGTATAGGTCGGGAGACCCAGTACTTC.

V and J are TRBV6-1 and TRBJ2-7; D perhaps matches TRBD1 (6 bases). The CDR3 runs 15 residues. The V end lost 5 bases, the J end lost 4 bases, and 18 bases lay between the germline ends. The germline V gene has CDR1 MNHNS and CDR2 SASEGT. The CDR3 DNA is TGTGCCAGCAGTCAGGAGCAAGGGGGTGGGTACGAGCAGTACTTC. It codes for CASSQEQGGGYEQYF.

This clone was recorded once. V gene TRBV19 combines with J gene TRBJ2-2, with a weak D call TRBD1 (5 bases). CDR1 is LNHDA and CDR2 is SQIVND in the germline V gene (reference sequence). Trimming stripped 3 bases from V and 2 bases from J, with 10 bases between. The CDR3 runs to 15 residues. The CDR3 sequence is CASSIRQINTGELFF. CDR3 bases: TGTGCCAGTAGTATTCGACAGATTAACACCGGGGAGCTGTTTTTT.

This chain joins TRBV11-3 and TRBJ2-7; tentatively, D is TRBD1 or TRBD2 (5 bases each). Germline V gives CDR1 SGHNT, CDR2 YENEEA. CDR3 length: 15 amino acids. Trimming pared 5 bases from V and 3 bases from J, leaving 17 bases between. The DNA of the CDR3 is TGTGCCAGCAGCCCAGGGAGAGGGCCATTCTACGAGCAGTACTTC. Translated, it gives CASSPGRGPFYEQYF.

Remarks on this clone: Other DNA sequences within the sample encode an identical CDR3. CDR3 protein: CASSPRGTYEQYF. The CDR3 coding sequence is TGTGCCAGCAGTCCCAGGGGAACCTACGAGCAGTACTTC. This chain uses TRBV6-1 with TRBJ2-7; the D gene is possibly TRBD1 (6 bases). The CDR3 sequence is 13 residues long. CDR1 MNHNS and CDR2 SASEGT come from the germline V gene. The V end was cut by 5 bases, the J end by 2 bases, with 10 bases between.